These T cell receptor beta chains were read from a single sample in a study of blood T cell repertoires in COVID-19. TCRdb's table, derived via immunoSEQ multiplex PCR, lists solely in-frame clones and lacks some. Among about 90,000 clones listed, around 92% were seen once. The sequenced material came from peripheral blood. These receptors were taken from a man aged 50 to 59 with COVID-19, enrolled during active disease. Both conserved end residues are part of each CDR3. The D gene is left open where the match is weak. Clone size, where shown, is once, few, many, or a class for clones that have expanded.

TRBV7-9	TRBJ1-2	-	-	TGTGCCAGCAGCTTAGACGCGGGTAGCGGCTACACCTTC	CASSLDAGSGYTF
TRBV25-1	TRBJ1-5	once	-	TGTGCCAGCAGTGAATATCGGGTCAATCAGCCCCAGCATTTT	CASSEYRVNQPQHF
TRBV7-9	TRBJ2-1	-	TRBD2	TGTGCCAGCAGCTTAGTGGTTGCGGGGGGCAATGAGCAGTTCTTC	CASSLVVAGGNEQFF
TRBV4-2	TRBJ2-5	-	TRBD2	TGTGCCAGCAGCCAAGATGGGACTACCCAAGAGACCCAGTACTTC	CASSQDGTTQETQYF
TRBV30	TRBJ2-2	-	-	TGTGCCTGGAGTCCCCTCGGGGAGCTGTTTTTT	CAWSPLGELFF
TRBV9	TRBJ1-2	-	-	TGTGCCAGCAGCACACGACCCCGAGGGGGGGAAGGCTACACCTTC	CASSTRPRGGEGYTF
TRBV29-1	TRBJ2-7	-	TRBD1	TGCAGCGTTGTAGGGGGCACCTACGAGCAGTACTTC	CSVVGGTYEQYF
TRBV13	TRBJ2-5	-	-	TGTGCCAGCAGCTTCGGTCAAGAGACCCAGTACTTC	CASSFGQETQYF
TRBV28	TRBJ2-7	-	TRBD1	TGTGCCAGCAGTTTATACCCGGGACAGCGATCCTACGAGCAGTACTTC	CASSLYPGQRSYEQYF
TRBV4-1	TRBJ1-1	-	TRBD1	TGCGCCAGCAGCCTGCAGGGGGCGCGCGACACTGAAGCTTTCTTT	CASSLQGARDTEAFF
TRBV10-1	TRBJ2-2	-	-	TGCGCCAGCAGTCACCCGGGACTCAACACCGGGGAGCTGTTTTTT	CASSHPGLNTGELFF
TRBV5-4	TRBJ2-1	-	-	TGTGCCAGCCGCCGCGGAGGGGGGGTAAATGAGCAGTTCTTC	CASRRGGGVNEQFF
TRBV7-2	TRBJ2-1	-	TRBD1	TGTGCCAGCAGACCCGGACAGGGGGTGCTCAATGAGCAGTTCTTC	CASRPGQGVLNEQFF
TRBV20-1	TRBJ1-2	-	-	TGCAGTGCTAGTACCCCGGCCATAGAAGACTTCTATGGCTACACCTTC	CSASTPAIEDFYGYTF
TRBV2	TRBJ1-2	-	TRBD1	TGTGCCAGCAGGGGGGACAGTTCAGCTAACTATGGCTACACCTTC	CASRGDSSANYGYTF
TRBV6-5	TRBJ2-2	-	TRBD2	TGTGCCAGCACTACTAGCGCGGTCGGGGAGCTGTTTTTT	CASTTSAVGELFF
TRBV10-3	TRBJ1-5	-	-	TGTGCCATCAGTGTGAGGGATGATCAGCCCCAGCATTTT	CAISVRDDQPQHF
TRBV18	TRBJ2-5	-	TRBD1	TGTGCCAGCTCACCCGACAGGGGGCTACGAGAGACCCAGTACTTC	CASSPDRGLRETQYF
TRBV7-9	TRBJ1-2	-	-	TGTGCCAGCAGCCCTTTGGGACTGAGAGGCTATGGCTACACCTTC	CASSPLGLRGYGYTF
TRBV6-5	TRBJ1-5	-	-	TGTGCCAGCAGTCTCGGGGGTGGAAATCAGCCCCAGCATTTT	CASSLGGGNQPQHF
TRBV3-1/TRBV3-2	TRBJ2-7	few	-	TGTGCCAGCAGCCATGGTTCCAGCTACGAGCAGTACTTC	CASSHGSSYEQYF
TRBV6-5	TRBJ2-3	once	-	TGTGCCAGCAGTTACCGTATCAGCACAGATACGCAGTATTTT	CASSYRISTDTQYF
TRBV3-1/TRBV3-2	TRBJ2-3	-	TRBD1	TGTGCCAGCAGCCGACAGGGAAGCACAGATACGCAGTATTTT	CASSRQGSTDTQYF
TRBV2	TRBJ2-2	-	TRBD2	TGTGCCAGCAATCCTGCGGGGGAGGGGGAGCTGTTTTTT	CASNPAGEGELFF
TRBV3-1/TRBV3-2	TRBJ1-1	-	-	TGTGCCAGCAGCCAAGCCCTTGAAGCTTTCTTT	CASSQALEAFF
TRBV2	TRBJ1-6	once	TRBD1	TGTGCCAGCAGTGAATTAGGGGGACAGTATAATTCACCCCTCCACTTT	CASSELGGQYNSPLHF
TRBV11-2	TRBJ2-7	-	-	TGTGCCAGCAGCTTAAATGGGGGGGCCGAGCAGTACTTC	CASSLNGGAEQYF
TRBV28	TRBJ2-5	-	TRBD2	TGTGCCAGCAGTGTCCGGGTAGCGGGGGGGCCAGGGGAGACCCAGTACTTC	CASSVRVAGGPGETQYF
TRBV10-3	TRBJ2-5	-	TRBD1	TGTGCCATCAAGGGGGCGCAAGAGACCCAGTACTTC	CAIKGAQETQYF
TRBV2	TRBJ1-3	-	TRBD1	TGTGCCAGCAGTAAGACAGGGCTCTCTGGAAACACCATATATTTT	CASSKTGLSGNTIYF
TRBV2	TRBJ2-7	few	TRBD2	TGTGCCAGCAGTTTGAGCGGGGGGACAACCGAGCAGTACTTC	CASSLSGGTTEQYF
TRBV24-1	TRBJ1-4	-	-	TGTGCCACCAGTGGGCCTAATGAAAAACTGTTTTTT	CATSGPNEKLFF
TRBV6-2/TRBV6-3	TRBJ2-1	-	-	TGTGCCAGCAGTTACTCGACTAGCTACAATGAGCAGTTCTTC	CASSYSTSYNEQFF
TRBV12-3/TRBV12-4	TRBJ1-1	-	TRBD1	TGTGCCAGCAGAGACCCAGGGGGCAGAGCTTTCTTT	CASRDPGGRAFF
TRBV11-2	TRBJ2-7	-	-	TGTGCCAGCAGCTTAGGAGTCTACGAGCAGTACTTC	CASSLGVYEQYF
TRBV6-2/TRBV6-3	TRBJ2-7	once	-	TGTGCCAGCAGTTACACCCGGCAGGGAGGCAACGAGCAGTACTTC	CASSYTRQGGNEQYF
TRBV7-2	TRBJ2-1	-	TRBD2	TGTGCCAGCAGCGGGACTAGCGGGGGTTACAATGAGCAGTTCTTC	CASSGTSGGYNEQFF
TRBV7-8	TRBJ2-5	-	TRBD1	TGTGCCAGCAGCTTATTTGGGGGACAGGATACTCAAGAGACCCAGTACTTC	CASSLFGGQDTQETQYF
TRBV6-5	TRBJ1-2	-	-	TGTGCCAGCAGTTACAAAGGAGACTATGGCTACACCTTC	CASSYKGDYGYTF
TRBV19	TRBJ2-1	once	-	TGTGCCAGTAGTATAGGCGCAGGGGCCCTCTCCTACAATGAGCAGTTCTTC	CASSIGAGALSYNEQFF
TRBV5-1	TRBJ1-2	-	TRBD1	TGCGCCAGCAGCCTATCCGGGACAGGGTGGGGCTACACCTTC	CASSLSGTGWGYTF
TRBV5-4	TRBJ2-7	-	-	TGTGCCAGCAGCTCCCCACTAGAGGGCGAGCAGTACTTC	CASSSPLEGEQYF
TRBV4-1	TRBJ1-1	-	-	TGCGCCAGCAGCCAAGGTTCCCTTCGGGGAATGAACACTGAAGCTTTCTTT	CASSQGSLRGMNTEAFF
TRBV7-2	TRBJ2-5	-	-	TGTGCCAGCAGCTTAGTTCGGGGAGGAGAGACCCAGTACTTC	CASSLVRGGETQYF
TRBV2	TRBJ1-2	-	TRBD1	TGTGCCAGCAGCAAAGACAGGGACTATGGCTACACCTTC	CASSKDRDYGYTF
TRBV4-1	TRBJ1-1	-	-	TGCGCCAGCAGTCGAGAGGGGGTCTTTGGAGCTTTCTTT	CASSREGVFGAFF
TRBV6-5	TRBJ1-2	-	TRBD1	TGTGCCAGCAGTCGGGACAGGGGGGGTGGCTACACCTTC	CASSRDRGGGYTF
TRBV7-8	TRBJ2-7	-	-	TGTGCCAGCAGCTTAAAGGACAAGGGGATTACGTACGAGCAGTACTTC	CASSLKDKGITYEQYF
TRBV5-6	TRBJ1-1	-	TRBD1	TGTGCCAGCAGCTTAGGGACAGCTAACACTGAAGCTTTCTTT	CASSLGTANTEAFF
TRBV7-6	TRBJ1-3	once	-	TGTGCCAGCAGCAACCTCCCGGGAACTGGAAACACCATATATTTT	CASSNLPGTGNTIYF